Listed here are 8 T cell receptor beta chains from one sample, sequenced in a study of blood T cell repertoires in COVID-19. Profiling relied on immunoSEQ multiplex PCR, and the TCRdb table lists in-frame clones only, not all of them. The sample records 99,000 or so clones, 80% to 85% being singletons. The specimen was peripheral blood. The receptors originated from a man aged 80 or over with acute or convalescent COVID-19.

This clone was seen more than once but under ten times. J is TRBJ2-7 and V is TRBV5-5; D remains ambiguous. V shed 2 bases and J shed 0 bases, with 6 bases lying between them. This CDR3 has 13 residues. Germline CDR1 and CDR2: SGHKS and YYEKEE (reference sequence). The CDR3 bases are TGTGCCAGCAGCTTCGAGTTCTCCTACGAGCAGTACTTC. Its protein is CASSFEFSYEQYF.

J is TRBJ1-2 and V is TRBV6-2 or TRBV6-3; perhaps TRBD1 as D (6 bases). Germline V CDR1 and CDR2: MNHEY, SVGEGT. With 4 bases removed from V and 5 bases from J, the gap between germline ends came to 14 bases. The CDR3 is 14 amino acids. CDR3 residues: CASSSQEDSYGYTF. DNA of the CDR3: TGTGCCAGCAGTTCCCAAGAGGACAGTTATGGCTACACCTTC.

This clone was picked up a small number of times. The chain joins TRBV21-1 to TRBJ2-5; TRBD2, the D gene given by the table, was not confirmed from the DNA. TRBV21-1 is a pseudogene segment. CDR3 length: 13 residues. This CDR3 reads CASSNGDQETQYF. The CDR3 DNA follows: TGTGCCAGCAGCAACGGGGACCAAGAGACCCAGTACTTC.

This chain connects TRBV28 to TRBJ1-3; D uncertain. V dropped 2 bases and J dropped 0 bases, with 8 bases sitting between them. CDR1 and CDR2 (germline): MDHEN, SYDVKM. CDR3 length: 15 residues. The CDR3 coding sequence is TGTGCCAGCAGTTTAGGAGGACTCTCTGGAAACACCATATATTTT. This encodes CASSLGGLSGNTIYF.

J is TRBJ2-5 and V is TRBV5-1; a possible D gene is TRBD1 (5 bases). CDR3 length: 13 amino acids. Per the germline V gene, CDR1 is SGHRS and CDR2 is YFSETQ. V was pared by 0 bases and J by 4 bases, with 7 bases between. The CDR3 DNA reads TGCGCCAGCAGCTTGGGTGGGGCAGAGACCCAGTACTTC. It is translated as CASSLGGAETQYF.

This chain uses TRBV6-5 with TRBJ1-1, with a possible D match to TRBD1 (5 bases). The CDR3 covers 15 residues. The germline V gene has CDR1 MNHEY and CDR2 SVGAGI. The V end was cut by 2 bases, the J end by 11 bases, with 21 bases between. CDR3 nucleotide sequence: TGTGCCAGCAGTTACCAGCAGGGATCCGGTTTGAGTGCTTTCTTT. Translated, it gives CASSYQQGSGLSAFF.

The J gene is TRBJ2-1, the V gene TRBV11-3, with TRBD1 identical over 7 bases. This CDR3 comprises 15 residues. In germline, CDR1 is SGHNT, CDR2 YENEEA. The J segment lost 5 bases and the V segment lost 5 bases, leaving 9 bases of the junction unmatched. For the CDR3, the DNA is TGTGCCAGCAGCGCCACTAGGGGGCATGACAATGAGCAGTTCTTC. As protein: CASSATRGHDNEQFF.

The chain has TRBV2 and TRBJ2-3, with D tentatively TRBD1 (5 bases). Germline lookup yields CDR1 SNHLY and CDR2 FYNNEI. V was trimmed by 5 bases and J by 3 bases, leaving 12 bases between them. The CDR3 has 14 residues. In nucleotides, the CDR3 is TGTGCCAGCAGTCGGGCAGGGTTAACAGATACGCAGTATTTT. Its translation: CASSRAGLTDTQYF.